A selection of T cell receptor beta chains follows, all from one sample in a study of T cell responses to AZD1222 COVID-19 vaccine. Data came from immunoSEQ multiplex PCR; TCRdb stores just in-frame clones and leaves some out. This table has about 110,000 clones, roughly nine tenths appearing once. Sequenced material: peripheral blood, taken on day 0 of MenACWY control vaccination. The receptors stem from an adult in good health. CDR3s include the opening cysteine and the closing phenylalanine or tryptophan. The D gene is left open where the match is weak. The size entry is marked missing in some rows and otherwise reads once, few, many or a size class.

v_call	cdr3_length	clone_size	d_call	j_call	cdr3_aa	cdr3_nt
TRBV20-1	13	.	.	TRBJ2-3	CSASAGLGDTQYF	TGCAGTGCTAGTGCGGGGCTCGGGGATACGCAGTATTTT
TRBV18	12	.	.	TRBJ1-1	CASSRGPLEAFF	TGTGCCAGCTCACGGGGGCCCCTTGAAGCTTTCTTT
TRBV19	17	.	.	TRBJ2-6	CASSPYTIYSGANVLTF	TGTGCCAGTAGTCCTTACACTATCTACTCTGGGGCCAACGTCCTGACTTTC
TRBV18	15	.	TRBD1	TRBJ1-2	CASSPKDRGNYGYTF	TGTGCCAGCTCACCTAAAGACAGGGGAAACTATGGCTACACCTTC
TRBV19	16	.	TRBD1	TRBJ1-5	CASSNFRDRGDQPQHF	TGTGCCAGTAGTAATTTCCGGGACAGGGGGGATCAGCCCCAGCATTTT
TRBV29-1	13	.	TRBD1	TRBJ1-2	CSVRDRGIYGYTF	TGCAGCGTTCGGGACAGGGGGATATATGGCTACACCTTC
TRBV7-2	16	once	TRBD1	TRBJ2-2	CASSNTGGRDTGELFF	TGTGCCAGCAGTAACACAGGGGGCAGGGACACCGGGGAGCTGTTTTTT
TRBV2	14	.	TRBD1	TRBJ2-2	CASIRDRNTGELFF	TGTGCCAGCATCCGGGACAGGAACACCGGGGAGCTGTTTTTT
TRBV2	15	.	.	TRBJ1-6	CASSGGLSYNSPLHF	TGTGCCAGCAGTGGGGGACTTTCCTATAATTCACCCCTCCACTTT
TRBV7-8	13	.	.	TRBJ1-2	CASRGPGDYGYTF	TGTGCCAGCAGGGGCCCTGGGGACTATGGCTACACCTTC
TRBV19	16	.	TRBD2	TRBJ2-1	CASITGASGGYNEQFF	TGTGCCAGTATAACAGGGGCTAGCGGGGGCTACAATGAGCAGTTCTTC
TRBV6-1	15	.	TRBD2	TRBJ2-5	CASSETSGWQETQYF	TGTGCCAGCAGTGAAACTAGCGGGTGGCAAGAGACCCAGTACTTC
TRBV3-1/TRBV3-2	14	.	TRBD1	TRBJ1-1	CASSQGTVATEAFF	TGTGCCAGCAGCCAGGGGACAGTGGCCACTGAAGCTTTCTTT